The entry that follows covers one T cell receptor beta chain sequence. The ends were cut back, 5 bases at V and 0 bases at J, with 11 bases in the middle. Germline lookup yields CDR1 SGHAT and CDR2 FQNNGV. The CDR3 loop spans 15 amino acids. The data were produced by immunoSEQ multiplex PCR, yet TCRdb's version contains in-frame clones alone and is incomplete. Here the sample spans approximately 1.5 million clones, approximately 98.5% being singletons. This entry comes from a study of shared clonotypes between healthy human individuals. The sequencing sample was made of naive CD4+ T cells sorted from blood. Regarding subset: CD45RA+ positively selected. The chain carries TRBV11-2 and TRBJ1-5; D is possibly TRBD1 (6 bases). The TCR was taken from a man under 40 in good health. The CDR3 here is CASSPGQYSNQPQHF. CDR3 DNA: TGTGCCAGCAGCCCCGGACAGTATAGCAATCAGCCCCAGCATTTT. Complete variable domain (other parts from reference TRBV11-2 and TRBJ1-5): EAGVAQSPRYKIIEKRQSVAFWCNPISGHATLYWYQQILGQGPKLLIQFQNNGVVDDSQLPKDRFSAERLKGVDSTLKIQPAKLEDSAVYLCASSPGQYSNQPQHFGDGTRLSIL.